Listed below are T cell receptor beta chains from one sample, sequenced in a study of OX40 agonist ivuxolimab in advanced cancers. The repertoire was sequenced with immunoSEQ multiplex PCR; TCRdb's copy has only in-frame clones and lacks some. Here the sample spans approximately 50,000 clones, less than 90% being singletons. This material consisted of CD4+ or CD8+ T cells sorted from blood, taken in a trial of the OX40 agonist ivuxolimab. The receptor source for this set is an adult with an advanced solid tumor such as melanoma, head and neck, liver or kidney cancer. Both conserved end residues are part of each CDR3. Fields, in order: CDR3 DNA, CDR3 protein, V gene, D gene, J gene, clone size. A D gene is named only where the DNA matches it firmly. Clone sizes are given selectively: once, few, many, or a class where the clone is expanded.

TGTGCCAGCAGCCAGGCAACTAGCGGGGGCTACGAGCAGTACTTC,CASSQATSGGYEQYF,TRBV4-2,TRBD2,TRBJ2-7,.
TGTGCCAGCAGTGAAGCGCCGGGACAGTCCTATGGCTACACCTTC,CASSEAPGQSYGYTF,TRBV6-1,TRBD1,TRBJ1-2,.
TGTGCCAGCAGTTATTCCCTTCTGACAGGGTCGGAAGCTTTCTTT,CASSYSLLTGSEAFF,TRBV6-5,TRBD1,TRBJ1-1,.
TGTGCCAGCTCACCGGGACCCCGTGTTCGCTACGAGCAGTACTTC,CASSPGPRVRYEQYF,TRBV18,.,TRBJ2-7,.
TGTGCCAGCAGCTCTGTTATCAGAGACACTGAAGCTTTCTTT,CASSSVIRDTEAFF,TRBV7-2,.,TRBJ1-1,.
TGTGCCAGCAGCTGTCTGCTACACCAGCCCCAGCATTTT,CASSCLLHQPQHF,TRBV21-1,.,TRBJ1-5,.
TGTGCCAGCAGCTTAGTACCTCGACTAGCGGGAGGGAGGAATGAGCAGTTCTTC,CASSLVPRLAGGRNEQFF,TRBV7-8,TRBD2,TRBJ2-1,.
TGCGCCAGCAGCCAAGCACTAGCGAGGGAGCAGTACTTC,CASSQALAREQYF,TRBV4-3,TRBD2,TRBJ2-7,.
TGTGCTAGCAGCTTAGCTCCCGCAGATACGCAGTATTTT,CASSLAPADTQYF,TRBV7-7,.,TRBJ2-3,once
TGTGCCAGCAGTGAATTCCGGGGCGCGGGAGAGTACTTC,CASSEFRGAGEYF,TRBV6-1,TRBD2,TRBJ2-7,.
TGTGCCAGCACCCAAACGTGGGGGCGATCGATCCAAGAGACCCAGTACTTC,CASTQTWGRSIQETQYF,TRBV11-1,.,TRBJ2-5,.
TGTGCCAGCAGCCCAGGGGAAAGCAATCAGCCCCAGCATTTT,CASSPGESNQPQHF,TRBV7-4,.,TRBJ1-5,.
TGTGCCATCAGAGCCGGGACAGGGGGGGGAGGAGAGACCCAGTACTTC,CAIRAGTGGGGETQYF,TRBV10-3,TRBD1,TRBJ2-5,.
TGCGCCAGCAGCTTAACAGGAGTTAGCAATCAGCCCCAGCATTTT,CASSLTGVSNQPQHF,TRBV5-1,.,TRBJ1-5,.
TGTGCCAGCAGTACCATCGGGACAGGGAGATCACCCCTCCACTTT,CASSTIGTGRSPLHF,TRBV6-1,TRBD1,TRBJ1-6,.
TGTGCCAGCACCACGACAGGGGGAGAGTCTGGGGCCAACGTCCTGACTTTC,CASTTTGGESGANVLTF,TRBV7-9,TRBD1,TRBJ2-6,.
TGTGCCAGCAGTGAATATGGGACAGGGGTTGTCCATGGCTACACCTTC,CASSEYGTGVVHGYTF,TRBV25-1,TRBD1,TRBJ1-2,.
TGTGCCAGCAGAAGAGGACGATCCGGGGAGGGATATCAGCCCCAGCATTTT,CASRRGRSGEGYQPQHF,TRBV28,.,TRBJ1-5,once
TGCGCCAGCAGCCCACGGCGGGACAGGGGGTTAGATGGCTACACCTTC,CASSPRRDRGLDGYTF,TRBV5-1,TRBD1,TRBJ1-2,.
TGTGCCAGCAGTTACGGTAGCGGGAGGGGCAATGAGCAGTTCTTC,CASSYGSGRGNEQFF,TRBV6-5,TRBD2,TRBJ2-1,once
TGTGCCAGCAGAAGTTCCCTTTCGACTGCTTTGGGCAATGAGCAGTTCTTC,CASRSSLSTALGNEQFF,TRBV5-4,.,TRBJ2-1,.
TGTGCCACCTCAGACAGGGGGGTTGAAAAACTGTTTTTT,CATSDRGVEKLFF,TRBV19,TRBD1,TRBJ1-4,.
TGTGCCAGCAGCACAGGGGGCACCTTTCTTAGCAATCAGCCCCAGCATTTT,CASSTGGTFLSNQPQHF,TRBV28,TRBD1,TRBJ1-5,.
TGCGCCAGCAGCTTGGCCAGGCTACTCACAGATACGCAGTATTTT,CASSLARLLTDTQYF,TRBV5-1,.,TRBJ2-3,.
TGTGCCAGCAGTCGGGACCGAAACCAAGAGACCCAGTACTTC,CASSRDRNQETQYF,TRBV2,.,TRBJ2-5,.
TGCAGCGTCCGACAGTATTGGGGGCCCACCTACGAGCAGTACTTC,CSVRQYWGPTYEQYF,TRBV29-1,.,TRBJ2-7,.
TGTGCCAGTAGTATTGGAGGTCAACCGAGCAATCAGCCCCAGCATTTT,CASSIGGQPSNQPQHF,TRBV19,.,TRBJ1-5,.
TGTGCCAGCAGCCGTGTATCCTACGAGCAGTACTTC,CASSRVSYEQYF,TRBV7-5,.,TRBJ2-7,.
TGTGCCACCCGGAGAGACTTCCAAGAGACCCAGTACTTC,CATRRDFQETQYF,TRBV10-3,.,TRBJ2-5,.
TGTGCCAGCAGTCAAGCCAGGGTCGCGAACACCGGGGAGCTGTTTTTT,CASSQARVANTGELFF,TRBV7-3,.,TRBJ2-2,once
TGTGCCAGCAGTTTGGCGGCGGGCAGAACCGGGGAGCTGTTTTTT,CASSLAAGRTGELFF,TRBV6-6,.,TRBJ2-2,.
TGTGCCAGCAGACGGCCGGGTCCTAATCTAGAGACCCAGTACTTC,CASRRPGPNLETQYF,TRBV7-3,.,TRBJ2-5,.
TGTGCCAGCAGTTTTTCGGGGTATGGGGGCCCTGGAAACACCATATATTTT,CASSFSGYGGPGNTIYF,TRBV28,.,TRBJ1-3,.
TGTGCCAGTAGTAAACTAGCGGCTAGCGGGGAGCTGTTTTTT,CASSKLAASGELFF,TRBV19,TRBD2,TRBJ2-2,.
TGTGCCAGCAGCTTGTGGCAGGGTCCGCCCCAGCATTTT,CASSLWQGPPQHF,TRBV5-6,.,TRBJ1-5,few
TGCGCCAGCAGCTTGGAGACAGGGTCTGGAAACACCATATATTTT,CASSLETGSGNTIYF,TRBV5-1,TRBD1,TRBJ1-3,.
TGTGCCAGCAGCTTGGTCGGGACAGGGGCAGCGAACTATGGCTACACCTTC,CASSLVGTGAANYGYTF,TRBV5-8,TRBD1,TRBJ1-2,.
TGCGCCAGCAGTCAACTAGTCTGGACCGGGGAGCTGTTTTTT,CASSQLVWTGELFF,TRBV4-3,.,TRBJ2-2,.
TGTGCCAGCAGCCAAGAGGCGACCCGGGCAGATACGCAGTATTTT,CASSQEATRADTQYF,TRBV4-2,.,TRBJ2-3,.
TGTGCCAGCATTCCAACCACGGACGGGGCCGGCGCTTTCTTT,CASIPTTDGAGAFF,TRBV6-5,.,TRBJ1-1,.
TGCGCCAGCAGCTTGGTAGGGATGCAAGAGACCCAGTACTTC,CASSLVGMQETQYF,TRBV5-1,.,TRBJ2-5,.
TGTGCCAGCAGCTTCCCCGGTCTTATTAGCCCCCCTTTT,CASSFPGLISPPF,TRBV5-8,.,TRBJ1-3,.
TGTGCCAGCAGCCCCTCTCTCACCCGAGGGGATCAGCCCCAGCATTTT,CASSPSLTRGDQPQHF,TRBV7-2,.,TRBJ1-5,.
TGTGCCAGCAGCACTAGAGGACTAGAGGTTCTGTTCTTC,CASSTRGLEVLFF,TRBV7-9,TRBD2,TRBJ2-1,.
TGCGCCGGGCGGACAGGGGTTAGCACAGATACGCAGTATTTT,CAGRTGVSTDTQYF,TRBV23-1,TRBD1,TRBJ2-3,few
TGTGCCAGCAGCCCCACTCGTCCCGGCGTTCAGCCCCAGCATTTT,CASSPTRPGVQPQHF,TRBV7-2,.,TRBJ1-5,.
TGTGCCAGCAGCATGACAGGGTTCGGAAACACCATATATTTT,CASSMTGFGNTIYF,TRBV6-6,TRBD1,TRBJ1-3,.
TGTGCCAGCAGCTCTGGACCTTGGAACACCGGGGAGCTGTTTTTT,CASSSGPWNTGELFF,TRBV9,.,TRBJ2-2,.
TGTGCCAGCAGCTGGAACAGGGAGACCCAGTACTTC,CASSWNRETQYF,TRBV7-2,.,TRBJ2-5,.
TGTGCCAGCAGCCCCGTTCGGGGGGCAGATACGCAGTATTTT,CASSPVRGADTQYF,TRBV5-4,TRBD2,TRBJ2-3,.
TGTGCCAGCAGCCCTACGGGACAGGGTTTCAATGAGCAGTTCTTC,CASSPTGQGFNEQFF,TRBV11-3,TRBD1,TRBJ2-1,.
TGTGCCAGCAGCAGCCCGAGGGGGCGAGAGACCCAGTACTTC,CASSSPRGRETQYF,TRBV9,TRBD1,TRBJ2-5,.